The 23 T cell receptor beta chains below were found in one sample sequenced in a study of blood T cells in healthy people across ages. Primed by a sample-barcoded 5' primer and a J-beta primer mix, a second PCR proceeded for 7 to 11 cycles. TCRdb reprocessed the 5' RACE reads via MiXCR and lists one record per CDR3 protein. Found here are 1,500,000 or so distinct CDR3 sequences, approximately 59% of them singletons; the top ten hold over 5%. Source material: blood. The origin of the receptors is a man aged 18 to 35 in good health.

V usage is TRBV7-2 and J usage is TRBJ2-3; tentative D call: TRBD2 (5 bases). V was trimmed by 5 bases and J by 2 bases, leaving 17 bases between them. Per the germline V gene, CDR1 is SGHTA and CDR2 is FQGNSA. The CDR3 length is 16 residues. CDR3 coding DNA: TGTGCCAGCAGCCCCCTCGCGGGCCTACACACAGATACGCAGTATTTT. Its translation is CASSPLAGLHTDTQYF.

This rearrangement joins TRBV7-9 to TRBJ2-7; D is possibly TRBD1 (6 bases). The V and J ends lost 5 bases and 4 bases respectively, with 12 bases between them. Germline lookup yields CDR1 SEHNR and CDR2 FQNEAQ (reference sequence). The CDR3 totals 13 residues. CDR3 DNA: TGTGCCAGCAGCATAGACAGGAGGTACGAGCAGTACTTC. Its protein is CASSIDRRYEQYF.

This clonotype has a single count. This chain links TRBV4-3 with TRBJ2-1; 7 nucleotides align to TRBD1. Germline values: CDR1 LGHNA, CDR2 YSLEER. V lost 1 base and J lost 13; bases outside the gene matches: 13. CDR3 size: 15 residues. The CDR3 DNA reads TGCGCCAGCAGCCAAGCGACAGGGCCCTCAGAGACCCAGTTCTTC. This encodes CASSQATGPSETQFF.

This chain connects TRBV25-1 to TRBJ2-1, with D maybe TRBD1 (6 bases). This CDR3 is built from 15 residues. Germline V CDR1 and CDR2: MGHDK, SYGVNS. Between the trimmed V and J ends, which lost 6 bases and 2 bases, there was a span of 14 bases. CDR3 amino acids: CASRGDKATYNEQFF. CDR3 bases: TGTGCCAGCAGGGGGGACAAAGCGACCTACAATGAGCAGTTCTTC.

The V call is TRBV5-6, the J call TRBJ2-7; D tentatively fits TRBD1 or TRBD2 (5 bases each). This CDR3 region has 14 residues. Germline lookup yields CDR1 SGHDT and CDR2 YYEEEE. Trimming pared 0 bases from V and 9 bases from J, leaving 16 bases between. CDR3 protein: CASSLAASLGGQYF. Written as DNA, the CDR3 is TGTGCCAGCAGCTTGGCGGCTTCCCTTGGGGGGCAGTACTTC.

This chain links TRBV19 with TRBJ2-3; no definite D call. The germline V gene has CDR1 LNHDA and CDR2 SQIVND (reference sequence). V was trimmed by 9 bases and J by 2 bases, leaving 12 bases between them. This CDR3 region has 13 residues. CDR3 in DNA: TGTGCCAGCCAAGGGTCCTTCACAGATACGCAGTATTTT. Translation gives CASQGSFTDTQYF.

This clonotype was counted a few times. V is TRBV4-1 and J is TRBJ2-3, with TRBD1 matching over 9 bases. This CDR3 has 16 residues. Losses at the gene ends were 0 bases for V and 4 bases for J; bases not matched to a gene: 5. Germline CDR1 is MGHRA and CDR2 is YSYEKL. CDR3 sequence reads: CASSQDPGQGADTQYF. The CDR3 DNA sequence: TGCGCCAGCAGCCAAGATCCGGGACAGGGAGCAGATACGCAGTATTTT.

The chain uses TRBV7-2 and TRBJ2-1, with 7 bases aligning to TRBD1. CDR1 and CDR2 from the germline V gene are SGHTA and FQGNSA. V lost 6 bases and J lost 6; bases outside the gene matches: 11. The CDR3 consists of 15 residues. The CDR3 nucleotides are TGTGCCAGCAGTCGACAGGGATCGGTGGGCAATGAGCAGTTCTTC. It translates to CASSRQGSVGNEQFF.

This clonotype is a singleton in its sample. The chain recombines TRBV5-1 with TRBJ2-5; 12 nucleotides agree with TRBD2. With V trimmed by 3 bases and J by 1 base, 10 bases remained unmatched. This CDR3 contains 18 residues. CDR1 is SGHRS, CDR2 YFSETQ, per germline. The chain's CDR3 is CASSSGTSGPNFQETQYF. Written as DNA, the CDR3 is TGCGCCAGCAGCTCCGGGACTAGCGGGCCAAACTTCCAAGAGACCCAGTACTTC.

In its sample, this clonotype was seen once. CDR3 amino acids: CVSSTRVQRGHDEQYF. For the CDR3, the DNA is TGTGTCAGTAGCACGCGAGTTCAGCGGGGGCACGACGAGCAGTACTTC. This rearrangement joins TRBV7-9 to TRBJ2-7, with TRBD2 identical over 8 bases. CDR3 length equals 16 residues. Per germline, CDR1 SEHNR and CDR2 FQNEAQ (reference sequence).

The chain employs TRBV7-9 and TRBJ1-2, with no clear D. The germline V and J ends were trimmed by 5 bases and 8 bases, with 6 bases remaining between them. This CDR3 comprises 10 residues. Germline assignment: CDR1 SEHNR and CDR2 FQNEAQ (reference sequence). CDR3 coding DNA: TGTGCCAGCAGCGGCCAGGGCTACACCTTC. Its translation: CASSGQGYTF.

This chain uses TRBV7-9 with TRBJ1-1; D perhaps matches TRBD1 (6 bases). The germline gives CDR1 SEHNR, CDR2 FQNEAQ (reference sequence). The CDR3 loop spans 13 amino acids. V was pared by 8 bases and J by 1 base, with 11 bases between. CDR3 region: CASLTGGNTEAFF. The CDR3 DNA reads as TGTGCCAGCTTGACAGGAGGGAACACTGAAGCTTTCTTT.

The CDR3 nucleotides are TGCGCCAGCAGCCAAATTTACCGGGATTCCTACGAGCAGTACTTC. It codes for CASSQIYRDSYEQYF. The chain couples TRBV4-1 to TRBJ2-7, with D perhaps TRBD2 (5 bases). CDR1 MGHRA and CDR2 YSYEKL come from the germline V gene. The CDR3 is 15 amino acids. Trimming shortened V by 2 bases and J by 1 base, and 12 bases separated the two germline ends.

This clonotype was seen more than once but under ten times. The chain employs TRBV4-3 and TRBJ2-5; 9 bases line up with TRBD1. CDR1 is LGHNA, CDR2 YSLEER, per germline. The CDR3 sequence is 15 residues long. The junction had 4 bases not matched to a gene; V was cut back by 3 bases and J by 2 bases. CDR3 sequence: CASSQGQGRQETQYF. The CDR3 region has the DNA TGCGCCAGCAGCCAGGGACAGGGTAGGCAAGAGACCCAGTACTTC.

The V call is TRBV5-1, the J call TRBJ2-3; possible D gene TRBD2, 6 bases. The CDR3 has 15 amino acids. CDR1 is SGHRS, CDR2 YFSETQ, per germline. Trimming removed 2 bases from V and 4 bases from J, with 14 bases in between. The chain's CDR3 is CASSFSAGTADTQYF. The CDR3 DNA follows: TGCGCCAGCAGCTTCTCAGCGGGTACGGCAGATACGCAGTATTTT.

This clonotype was detected only a few times. The chain employs TRBV15 and TRBJ2-7; possibly TRBD1 for D (6 bases). This CDR3 has 12 residues. Per the germline V gene, CDR1 is LNHNV and CDR2 is YYDKDF (reference sequence). The V and J ends lost 3 bases and 7 bases respectively, with 10 bases between them. CDR3 residues: CATSRIGGEQYF. As DNA, the CDR3 is TGTGCCACCAGCAGGATAGGGGGAGAGCAGTACTTC. Combining the CDR3 with reference TRBV15 and TRBJ2-7 gives the whole variable domain DAMVIQNPRYQVTQFGKPVTLSCSQTLNHNVMYWYQQKSSQAPKLLFHYYDKDFNNEADTPDNFQSRRPNTSFCFLDIRSPGLGDTAMYLCATSRIGGEQYFGPGTRLTVT.

This rearrangement joins TRBV29-1 to TRBJ1-4; no clear D gene. V was pared by 3 bases and J by 5 bases, with 4 bases between. Looked up from germline, CDR1 is SQVTM and CDR2 is ANQGSEA. This CDR3 contains 11 residues. In DNA, the CDR3 is TGCAGCGTTGAGGTCAATGAAAAACTGTTTTTT. It encodes CSVEVNEKLFF.

This chain links TRBV4-1 with TRBJ1-6; D call uncertain. V lost 1 base and J 7 bases, leaving 14 bases between the germline ends. This CDR3 has 16 amino acids. Germline values: CDR1 MGHRA, CDR2 YSYEKL. The CDR3 protein is CASSQVDGVWNSPLHF. The CDR3 nucleotides read TGCGCCAGCAGCCAAGTTGATGGGGTTTGGAATTCACCCCTCCACTTT.

The chain couples TRBV7-2 to TRBJ2-7; perhaps D is TRBD1 or TRBD2 (5 bases each). The germline V gene has CDR1 SGHTA and CDR2 FQGNSA. This CDR3 spans 17 amino acids. V lost 1 base and J 0 bases, leaving 16 bases between the germline ends. The CDR3, as DNA: TGTGCCAGCAGCTTAGTAATCGGGGCAGGCCGCTCCTACGAGCAGTACTTC. Amino acid sequence: CASSLVIGAGRSYEQYF.

The chain uses TRBV6-1 and TRBJ2-3; 10 bases fit TRBD2. The CDR3 spans 17 residues. Germline V gene lookup returns CDR1 MNHNS and CDR2 SASEGT. V shed 5 bases and J 3 bases; nucleotides not matched to a gene: 11. CDR3 protein: CASSPNRAGGLTDTQYF. As DNA, the CDR3 is TGTGCCAGCAGTCCGAATCGAGCGGGGGGGCTTACAGATACGCAGTATTTT.

The CDR3 spells CASSQTGMRNQPQHF. The CDR3 region has the DNA TGCGCCAGCAGCCAGACAGGGATGCGCAATCAGCCCCAGCATTTT. The rearrangement joins TRBV4-1 to TRBJ1-5, with 7 bases aligning to TRBD1. Per germline, CDR1 MGHRA and CDR2 YSYEKL. Losses at the gene ends were 3 bases for V and 2 bases for J; bases not matched to a gene: 4. CDR3 size: 15 residues.

V and J are TRBV4-1 and TRBJ2-7; TRBD2 agrees at 11 bases. The trim removed 4 bases at V and 0 bases at J, leaving 8 bases unmatched. CDR3 length: 17 residues. Germline CDR1 and CDR2: MGHRA and YSYEKL. The CDR3: CASSPGGTSGNSYEQYF. CDR3 sequence (DNA): TGCGCCAGCAGCCCAGGGGGGACTAGCGGAAACTCCTACGAGCAGTACTTC.

The chain uses TRBV5-5 and TRBJ2-1, with TRBD1 matching over 9 bases. This CDR3 is 15 amino acids long. CDR1 is SGHKS and CDR2 is YYEKEE in the germline V gene (reference sequence). Unmatched junction bases numbered 8, after V lost 2 bases and J lost 8 bases. The CDR3 is CASSFGTGMVDEQFF. The DNA for the CDR3 is TGTGCCAGCAGCTTCGGGACAGGGATGGTGGATGAGCAGTTCTTC.